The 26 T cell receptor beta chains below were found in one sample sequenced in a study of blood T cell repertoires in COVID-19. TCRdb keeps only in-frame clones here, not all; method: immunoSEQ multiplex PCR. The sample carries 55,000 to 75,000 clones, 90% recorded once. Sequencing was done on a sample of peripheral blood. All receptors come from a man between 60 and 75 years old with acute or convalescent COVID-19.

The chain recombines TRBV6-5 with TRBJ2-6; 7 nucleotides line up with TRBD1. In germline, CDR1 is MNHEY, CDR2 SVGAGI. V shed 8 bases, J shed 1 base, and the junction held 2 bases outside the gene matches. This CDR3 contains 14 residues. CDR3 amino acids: CASSGGSGANVLTF. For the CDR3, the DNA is TGTGCCAGCTCAGGGGGATCTGGGGCCAACGTCCTGACTTTC.

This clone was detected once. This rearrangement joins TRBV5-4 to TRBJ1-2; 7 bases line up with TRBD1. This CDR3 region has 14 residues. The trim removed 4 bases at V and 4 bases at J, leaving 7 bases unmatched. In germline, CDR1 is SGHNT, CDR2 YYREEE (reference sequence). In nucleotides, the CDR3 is TGTGCCAGCAGCCTGGGGGGACAGATCTATGGCTACACCTTC. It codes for CASSLGGQIYGYTF. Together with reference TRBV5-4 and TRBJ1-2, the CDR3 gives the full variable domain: ETGVTQSPTHLIKTRGQQVTLRCSSQSGHNTVSWYQQALGQGPQFIFQYYREEENGRGNFPPRFSGLQFPNYSSELNVNALELDDSALYLCASSLGGQIYGYTFGSGTRLTVV.

CDR3 nucleotide sequence: TGTGCCAGCAGTCCTCCACAGGGAGGCACAGATACGCAGTATTTT. Protein product: CASSPPQGGTDTQYF. J is TRBJ2-3 and V is TRBV6-5; possible D gene TRBD1, 6 bases. The V and J ends lost 5 bases and 1 base respectively, with 13 bases between them. This CDR3 region has 15 residues. The germline V gene has CDR1 MNHEY and CDR2 SVGAGI.

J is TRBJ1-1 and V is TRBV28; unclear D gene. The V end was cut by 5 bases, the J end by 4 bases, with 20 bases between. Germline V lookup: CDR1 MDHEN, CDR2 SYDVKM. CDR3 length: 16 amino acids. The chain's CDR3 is CASSPWDRLGSTEAFF. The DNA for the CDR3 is TGTGCCAGCAGTCCCTGGGATCGCTTGGGGAGCACTGAAGCTTTCTTT.

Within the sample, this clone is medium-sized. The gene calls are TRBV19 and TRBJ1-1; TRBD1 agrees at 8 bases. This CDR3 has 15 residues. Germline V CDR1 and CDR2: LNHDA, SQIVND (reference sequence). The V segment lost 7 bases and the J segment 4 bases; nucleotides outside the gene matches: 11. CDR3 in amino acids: CASISPGGASTEAFF. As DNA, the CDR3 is TGTGCCAGTATCTCCCCAGGGGGCGCGAGCACTGAAGCTTTCTTT.

The CDR3 DNA sequence: TGTGCCAGTAGCCTGAGGGGGTCTCAGCCCCAGCATTTT. Amino acids: CASSLRGSQPQHF. The chain combines TRBV19 with TRBJ1-5; D possibly corresponds to TRBD1 (6 bases). The CDR3 runs to 13 residues. Per the germline V gene, CDR1 is LNHDA and CDR2 is SQIVND (reference sequence). Trimming left V 6 bases short and J 6 bases short, with 12 bases between.

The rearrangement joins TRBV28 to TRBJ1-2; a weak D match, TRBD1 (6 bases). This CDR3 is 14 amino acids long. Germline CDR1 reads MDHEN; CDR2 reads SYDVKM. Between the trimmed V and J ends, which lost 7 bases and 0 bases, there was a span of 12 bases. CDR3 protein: CASKRQATNYGYTF. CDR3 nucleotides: TGTGCCAGCAAGAGACAGGCTACTAACTATGGCTACACCTTC.

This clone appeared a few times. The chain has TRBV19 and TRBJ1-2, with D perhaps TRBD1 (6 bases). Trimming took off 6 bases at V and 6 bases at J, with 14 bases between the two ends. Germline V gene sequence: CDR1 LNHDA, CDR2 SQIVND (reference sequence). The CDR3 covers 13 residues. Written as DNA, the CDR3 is TGTGCCAGTAGGGGGACAAGTGGGAATGGCTACACCTTC. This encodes CASRGTSGNGYTF.

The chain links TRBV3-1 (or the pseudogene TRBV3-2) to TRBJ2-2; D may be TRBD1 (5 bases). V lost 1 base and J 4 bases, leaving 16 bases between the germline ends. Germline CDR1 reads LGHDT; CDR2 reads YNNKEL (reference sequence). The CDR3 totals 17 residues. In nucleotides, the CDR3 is TGTGCCAGCAGCCAAGTGGTACCAGGGTCGGGCACCGGGGAGCTGTTTTTT. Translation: CASSQVVPGSGTGELFF.

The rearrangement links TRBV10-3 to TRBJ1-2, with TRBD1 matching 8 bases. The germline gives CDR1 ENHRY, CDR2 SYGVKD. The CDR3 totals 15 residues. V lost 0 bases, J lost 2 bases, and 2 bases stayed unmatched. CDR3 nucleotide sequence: TGTGCCATCAGTGAGTCTAGGACAGGGAACTATGGCTACACCTTC. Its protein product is CAISESRTGNYGYTF.

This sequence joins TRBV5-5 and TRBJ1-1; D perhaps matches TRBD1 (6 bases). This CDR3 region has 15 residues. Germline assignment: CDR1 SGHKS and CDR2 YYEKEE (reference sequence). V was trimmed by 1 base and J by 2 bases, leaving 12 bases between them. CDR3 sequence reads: CASSLTTGTNTEAFF. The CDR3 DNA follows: TGTGCCAGCAGCTTGACGACAGGTACAAACACTGAAGCTTTCTTT.

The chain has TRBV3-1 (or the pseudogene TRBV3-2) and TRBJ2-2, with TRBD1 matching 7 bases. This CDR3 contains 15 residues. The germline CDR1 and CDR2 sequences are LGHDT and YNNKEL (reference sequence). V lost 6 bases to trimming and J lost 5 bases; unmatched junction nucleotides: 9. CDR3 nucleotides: TGTGCCAGCAGGAACGACAGGGTGGGGACCGGGGAGCTGTTTTTT. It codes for CASRNDRVGTGELFF.

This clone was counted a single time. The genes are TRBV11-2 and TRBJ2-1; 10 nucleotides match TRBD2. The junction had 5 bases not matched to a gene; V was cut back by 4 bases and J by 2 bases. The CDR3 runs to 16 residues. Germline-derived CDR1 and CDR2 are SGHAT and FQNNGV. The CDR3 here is CASSSWTSGTYNEQFF. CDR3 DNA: TGTGCCAGCAGCTCTTGGACTAGCGGAACCTACAATGAGCAGTTCTTC. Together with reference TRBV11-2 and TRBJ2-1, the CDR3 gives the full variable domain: EAGVAQSPRYKIIEKRQSVAFWCNPISGHATLYWYQQILGQGPKLLIQFQNNGVVDDSQLPKDRFSAERLKGVDSTLKIQPAKLEDSAVYLCASSSWTSGTYNEQFFGPGTRLTVL.

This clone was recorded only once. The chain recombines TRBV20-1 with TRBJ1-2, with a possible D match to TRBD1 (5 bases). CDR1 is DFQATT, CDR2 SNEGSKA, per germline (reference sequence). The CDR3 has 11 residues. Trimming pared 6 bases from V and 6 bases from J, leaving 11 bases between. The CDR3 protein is CSASLQDGYTF. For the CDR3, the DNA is TGCAGTGCGTCGTTACAGGATGGCTACACCTTC.

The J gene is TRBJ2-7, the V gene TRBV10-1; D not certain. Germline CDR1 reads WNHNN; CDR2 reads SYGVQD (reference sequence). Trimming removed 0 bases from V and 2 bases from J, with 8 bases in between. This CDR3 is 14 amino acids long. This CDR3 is CASSESRTPYEQYF. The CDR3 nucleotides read TGCGCCAGCAGTGAGTCCCGCACTCCCTACGAGCAGTACTTC.

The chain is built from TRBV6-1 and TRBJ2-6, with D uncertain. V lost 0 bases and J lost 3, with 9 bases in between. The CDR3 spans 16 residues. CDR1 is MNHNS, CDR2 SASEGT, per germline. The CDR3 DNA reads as TGTGCCAGCAGTGAAGCGCTCGCGGATGGGGCCAACGTCCTGACTTTC. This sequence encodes CASSEALADGANVLTF.

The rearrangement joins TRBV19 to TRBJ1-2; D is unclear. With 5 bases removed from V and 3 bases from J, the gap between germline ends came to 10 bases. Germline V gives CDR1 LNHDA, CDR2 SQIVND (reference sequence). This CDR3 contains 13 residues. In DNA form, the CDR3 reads TGTGCCAGTAGTGTTACAAGCGACTATGGCTACACCTTC. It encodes CASSVTSDYGYTF. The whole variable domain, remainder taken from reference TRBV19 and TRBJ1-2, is DGGITQSPKYLFRKEGQNVTLSCEQNLNHDAMYWYRQDPGQGLRLIYYSQIVNDFQKGDIAEGYSVSREKKESFPLTVTSAQKNPTAFYLCASSVTSDYGYTFGSGTRLTVV.

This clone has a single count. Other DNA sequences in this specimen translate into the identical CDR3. The CDR3 bases are TGTGCCAGCAGCTTAGACAGGGATCAGCCCCAGCATTTT. Translation: CASSLDRDQPQHF. The V and J genes are TRBV7-8 and TRBJ1-5; D is perhaps TRBD1 (6 bases). V was clipped by 1 base and J by 5 bases, with 6 bases between them. Looked up from germline, CDR1 is SGHVS and CDR2 is FQNEAQ. CDR3 length: 13 residues.

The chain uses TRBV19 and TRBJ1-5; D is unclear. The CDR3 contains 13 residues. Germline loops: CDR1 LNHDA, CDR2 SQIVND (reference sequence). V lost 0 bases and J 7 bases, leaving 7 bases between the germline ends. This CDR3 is CASSIDRRQPQHF. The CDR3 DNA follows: TGTGCCAGTAGTATAGATAGGAGGCAGCCCCAGCATTTT.

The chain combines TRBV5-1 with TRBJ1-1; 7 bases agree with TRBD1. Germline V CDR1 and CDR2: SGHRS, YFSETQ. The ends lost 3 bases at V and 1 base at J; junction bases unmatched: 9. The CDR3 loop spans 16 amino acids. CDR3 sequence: CASSSPRGQGNTEAFF. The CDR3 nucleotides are TGCGCCAGCAGCTCACCAAGGGGGCAGGGGAACACTGAAGCTTTCTTT.

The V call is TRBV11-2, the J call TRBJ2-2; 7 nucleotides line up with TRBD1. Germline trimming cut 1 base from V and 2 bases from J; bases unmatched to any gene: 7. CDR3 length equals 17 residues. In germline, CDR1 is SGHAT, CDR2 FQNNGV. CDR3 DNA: TGTGCCAGCAGCTTAGTGCTTGGGACAGTAAACACCGGGGAGCTGTTTTTT. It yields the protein CASSLVLGTVNTGELFF.

CDR3 residues: CASSLVVGGNTEAFF. Here the CDR3 DNA reads TGCGCCAGCAGCTTGGTAGTGGGGGGGAACACTGAAGCTTTCTTT. The chain joins TRBV5-1 to TRBJ1-1; TRBD1 is a possible D gene (5 bases). The CDR3 sequence is 15 residues long. Between the trimmed V and J ends, which lost 0 bases and 1 base, there was a span of 10 bases. Looked up from germline, CDR1 is SGHRS and CDR2 is YFSETQ.

The CDR3 spells CASSQSETQYF. DNA of the CDR3: TGTGCCAGCAGCCAATCGGAGACCCAGTACTTC. The rearrangement uses TRBV3-1 (or the pseudogene TRBV3-2) and TRBJ2-5; D not resolved. The CDR3 is made up of 11 amino acids. V was cut by 2 bases and J by 5 bases, with 3 bases left in between. CDR1 is LGHDT and CDR2 is YNNKEL in the germline V gene (reference sequence).

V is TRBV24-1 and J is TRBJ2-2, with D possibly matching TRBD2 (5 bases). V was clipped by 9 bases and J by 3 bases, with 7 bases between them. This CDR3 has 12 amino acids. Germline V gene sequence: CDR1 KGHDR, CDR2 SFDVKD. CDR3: CATEEDTGELFF. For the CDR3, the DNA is TGTGCCACCGAGGAGGACACCGGGGAGCTGTTTTTT.

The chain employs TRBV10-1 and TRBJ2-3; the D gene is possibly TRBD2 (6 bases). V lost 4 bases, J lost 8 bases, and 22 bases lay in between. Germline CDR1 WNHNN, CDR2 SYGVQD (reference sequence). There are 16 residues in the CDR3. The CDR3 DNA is TGCGCCAGCAGTGCAACCCGGGGCGGGGCGGCCGGTACGCAGTATTTT. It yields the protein CASSATRGGAAGTQYF.

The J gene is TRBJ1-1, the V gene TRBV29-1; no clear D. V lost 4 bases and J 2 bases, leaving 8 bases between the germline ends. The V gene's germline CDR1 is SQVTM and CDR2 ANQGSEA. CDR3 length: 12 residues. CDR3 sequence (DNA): TGCAGCGTTGGGGGAGGTAACACTGAAGCTTTCTTT. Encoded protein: CSVGGGNTEAFF.